This T cell receptor (beta chain) comes out of a study of regulatory T cells in long-lasting Graves disease. About the study: Graves' patients (newly diagnosed) had been on antithyroid drugs under 3 months.

V trimming: 8 bases; J trimming: 11 bases; junction bases outside the gene matches: 9. This CDR3 region has 14 residues. Germline V lookup: CDR1 SNHLY, CDR2 FYNNEI. This sample's time point: newly diagnosed GD, antithyroid drugs for less than 3 months. Extracted RNA from PBMCs served as the source of the TCR library. In this sample, this clonotype turned up many times. According to the study, TCR beta libraries were built with iRepertoire HTBI primers and CDR3-region Arm-PCR. Each CDR3 protein is one row after TCRdb ran MiXCR on the multiplex PCR reads. This sample has over 500,000 distinct CDR3 sequences; around 16% occur once, and the top ten carry about 12%. The sample was also linked to a second study, of T cells in Graves' hyperthyroidism and ophthalmopathy.

The source of this sequence is a man between 18 and 35 years old with Graves disease. The chain carries TRBV2 and TRBJ2-1; 13 nucleotides agree with TRBD2. Sample: peripheral blood mononuclear cells (PBMCs), taken at new diagnosis, from a patient treated with antithyroid drugs. CDR3 residues: CASSGSGTSGKQFF. CDR3 in DNA: TGTGCCAGCTCTGGGTCCGGGACTAGCGGGAAGCAGTTCTTC.